Listed below are T cell receptor beta chains from one sample, sequenced in a study of OX40 agonist ivuxolimab in advanced cancers. Repertoires were generated with immunoSEQ multiplex PCR, while TCRdb's copy carries only in-frame clones and drops some. There are 65,000 to 80,000 clones in the sample; 85% to 90% occur only once, and approximately 12% lies in the top ten. The specimen was CD4+ or CD8+ T cells sorted from blood, collected in a trial of the OX40 agonist ivuxolimab. All receptors come from an adult with an advanced solid tumor such as melanoma, head and neck, liver or kidney cancer. Both conserved end residues are part of each CDR3. Each record gives: D gene, clone size, V gene, J gene, CDR3 DNA, CDR3 protein. A D gene is named only where the DNA matches it firmly. Expanded clones get a size class; other rows say once, few or many, or leave the size out.

D gene: .; clone size: .; V gene: TRBV18; J gene: TRBJ1-1; CDR3 DNA: TGTGCCAGCTCACCGGTCAACTACATGAACACTGAAGCTTTCTTT; CDR3 protein: CASSPVNYMNTEAFF
D gene: .; clone size: few; V gene: TRBV16; J gene: TRBJ2-2; CDR3 DNA: TGTGCCAGCAGCCAGTCGACCGCCGGGGAGCTGTTTTTT; CDR3 protein: CASSQSTAGELFF
D gene: .; clone size: .; V gene: TRBV19; J gene: TRBJ1-1; CDR3 DNA: TGTGCCAGTAGTATCGGGGGCAGGGCGAACACTGAAGCTTTCTTT; CDR3 protein: CASSIGGRANTEAFF
D gene: TRBD1; clone size: .; V gene: TRBV9; J gene: TRBJ2-1; CDR3 DNA: TGTGCCAGCTCTGATCCCGTTGGACAGGGGACGGACGAGCAGTTCTTC; CDR3 protein: CASSDPVGQGTDEQFF
D gene: TRBD2; clone size: .; V gene: TRBV10-3; J gene: TRBJ2-1; CDR3 DNA: TGTGCCATCCGATTAGCGGGTGGAGAGCAGTTCTTC; CDR3 protein: CAIRLAGGEQFF
D gene: .; clone size: .; V gene: TRBV7-6; J gene: TRBJ2-1; CDR3 DNA: TGTGCCAGCAGCCCAGGTTCCTACAATGAGCAGTTCTTC; CDR3 protein: CASSPGSYNEQFF
D gene: .; clone size: .; V gene: TRBV7-8; J gene: TRBJ1-2; CDR3 DNA: TGTGCCAGCAGGTTTACGGGTTACCAAGCGGGCTACACCTTC; CDR3 protein: CASRFTGYQAGYTF
D gene: .; clone size: .; V gene: TRBV30; J gene: TRBJ2-6; CDR3 DNA: TGTGCCTGGAGTGGAACAGGGAGGGGAGTCCTGACTTTC; CDR3 protein: CAWSGTGRGVLTF
D gene: .; clone size: .; V gene: TRBV27; J gene: TRBJ2-5; CDR3 DNA: TGTGCCAGCAGTCCGCTCCCCGGGACCCAAGAGACCCAGTACTTC; CDR3 protein: CASSPLPGTQETQYF
D gene: .; clone size: .; V gene: TRBV7-3; J gene: TRBJ2-1; CDR3 DNA: TGTGCCAGCAGCCCCGGGGACGGGTACAATGAGCAGTTCTTC; CDR3 protein: CASSPGDGYNEQFF